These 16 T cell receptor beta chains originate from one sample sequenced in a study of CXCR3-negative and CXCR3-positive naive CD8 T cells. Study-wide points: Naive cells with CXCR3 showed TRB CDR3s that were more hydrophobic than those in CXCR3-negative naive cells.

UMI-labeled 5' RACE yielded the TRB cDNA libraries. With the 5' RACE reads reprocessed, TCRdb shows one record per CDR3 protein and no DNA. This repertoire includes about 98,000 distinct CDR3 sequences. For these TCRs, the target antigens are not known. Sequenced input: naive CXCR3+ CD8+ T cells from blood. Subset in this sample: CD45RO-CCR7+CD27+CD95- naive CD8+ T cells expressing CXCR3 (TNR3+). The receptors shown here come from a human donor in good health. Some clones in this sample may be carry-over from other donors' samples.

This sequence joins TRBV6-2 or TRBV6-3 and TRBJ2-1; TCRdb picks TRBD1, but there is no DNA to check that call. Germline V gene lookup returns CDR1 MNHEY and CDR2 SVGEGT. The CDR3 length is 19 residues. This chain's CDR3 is CASSYVPLKQGRSYNEQFF.

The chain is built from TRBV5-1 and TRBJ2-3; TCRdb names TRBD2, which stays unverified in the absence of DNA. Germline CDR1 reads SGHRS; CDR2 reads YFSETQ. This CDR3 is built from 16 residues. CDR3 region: CASSWTSGGASDTQYF.

The CDR3 spells CASSLLGGNDEQYF. The J gene is TRBJ2-7, the V gene TRBV9; TCRdb proposes TRBD1, but this gene call is untestable without DNA. The CDR3 is 14 residues long. Germline V gives CDR1 SGDLS, CDR2 YYNGEE.

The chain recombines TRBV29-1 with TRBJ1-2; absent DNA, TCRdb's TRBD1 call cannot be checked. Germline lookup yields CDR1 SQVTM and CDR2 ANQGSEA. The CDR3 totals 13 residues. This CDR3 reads CGVEVGRAYGYTF.

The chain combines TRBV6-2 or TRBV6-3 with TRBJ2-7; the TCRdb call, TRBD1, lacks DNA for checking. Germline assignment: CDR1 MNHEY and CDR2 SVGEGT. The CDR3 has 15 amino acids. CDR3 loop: CASSYSADRGYEQYF.

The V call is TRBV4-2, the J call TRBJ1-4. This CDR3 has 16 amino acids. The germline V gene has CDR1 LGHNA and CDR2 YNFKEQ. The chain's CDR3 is CDSSQDQGGINEKLFF.

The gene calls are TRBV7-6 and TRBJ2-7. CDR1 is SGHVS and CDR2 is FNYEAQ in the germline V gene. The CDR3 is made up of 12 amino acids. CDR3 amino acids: CASTPHSGEQYF.

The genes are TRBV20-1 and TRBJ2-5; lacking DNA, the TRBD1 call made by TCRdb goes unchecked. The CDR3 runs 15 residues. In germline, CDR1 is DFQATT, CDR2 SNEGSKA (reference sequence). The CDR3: CSARLWTGTEETQYF.

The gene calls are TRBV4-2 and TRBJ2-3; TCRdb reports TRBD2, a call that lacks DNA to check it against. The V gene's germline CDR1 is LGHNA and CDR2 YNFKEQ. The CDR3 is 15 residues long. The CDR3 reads CASSQGLAGLDTQYF.

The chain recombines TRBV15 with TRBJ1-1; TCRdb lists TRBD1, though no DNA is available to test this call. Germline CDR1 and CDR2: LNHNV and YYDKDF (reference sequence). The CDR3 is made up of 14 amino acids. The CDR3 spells CATSSPGQDTEAFF.

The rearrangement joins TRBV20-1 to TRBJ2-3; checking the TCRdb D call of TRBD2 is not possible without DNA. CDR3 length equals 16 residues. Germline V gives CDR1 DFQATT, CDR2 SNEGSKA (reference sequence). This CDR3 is CSAKATSGGAGDTQYF.

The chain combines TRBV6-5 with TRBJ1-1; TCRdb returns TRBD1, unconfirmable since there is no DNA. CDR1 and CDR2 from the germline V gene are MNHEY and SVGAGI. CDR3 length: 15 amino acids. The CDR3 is CASSLGDTVNTEAFF.

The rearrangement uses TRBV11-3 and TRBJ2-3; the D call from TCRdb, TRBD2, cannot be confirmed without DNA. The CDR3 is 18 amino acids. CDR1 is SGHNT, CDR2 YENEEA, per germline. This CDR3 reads CASSLGLGGDYYTDTQYF.

CDR3 amino acids: CASSPFQGPYEQYF. V gene TRBV11-2 combines with J gene TRBJ2-7. CDR3 length: 14 residues. Germline assignment: CDR1 SGHAT and CDR2 FQNNGV. The complete variable domain, with remaining parts taken from reference TRBV11-2 and TRBJ2-7, reads EAGVAQSPRYKIIEKRQSVAFWCNPISGHATLYWYQQILGQGPKLLIQFQNNGVVDDSQLPKDRFSAERLKGVDSTLKIQPAKLEDSAVYLCASSPFQGPYEQYFGPGTRLTVT.

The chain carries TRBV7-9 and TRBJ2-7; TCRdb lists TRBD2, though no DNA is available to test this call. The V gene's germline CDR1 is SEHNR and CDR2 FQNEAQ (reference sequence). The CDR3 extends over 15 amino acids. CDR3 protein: CASSLGWAETYEQYF.

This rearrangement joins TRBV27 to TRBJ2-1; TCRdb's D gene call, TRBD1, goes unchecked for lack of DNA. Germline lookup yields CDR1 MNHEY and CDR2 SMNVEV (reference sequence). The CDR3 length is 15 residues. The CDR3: CASGSGGPTYNEQFF.